A single sample is the source of the 32 T cell receptor beta chains below, sequenced in a study of T cells in Graves' hyperthyroidism and ophthalmopathy. Amplified regions were TCR beta CDR3 sequences from RNA transcripts. The TCR CDR3 was amplified in a first-round RT-PCR using the HTBI primer set. TCRdb reprocessed the multiplex PCR reads via MiXCR and lists one record per CDR3 protein. Of roughly 580,000 distinct CDR3 sequences in the sample, roughly 50% were seen once. The sequenced sample consisted of peripheral blood or thyroid tissue (not recorded which). The receptors were gathered from a woman between 18 and 29 years old with Graves' hyperthyroidism.

Concerning this clonotype itself: Being one base from a much bigger clone, this may be a read error. The conserved closing phenylalanine or tryptophan is absent in this CDR3, likely reflecting a read error. The chain links TRBV2 to TRBJ1-1, with TRBD1 as a possible D gene (5 bases). This CDR3 is 14 amino acids long. V was cut by 6 bases and J by 5 bases, with 16 bases left in between. The V gene's germline CDR1 is SNHLY and CDR2 FYNNEI. The CDR3 loop is CASRGDARYTEAFL. DNA of the CDR3: TGTGCCAGCAGGGGGGACGCTCGATATACTGAAGCTTTCCTT.

There are a few counts of this clonotype. This sequence joins TRBV24-1 and TRBJ2-5; 9 bases map to TRBD1. V shed 4 bases and J 5 bases; nucleotides not matched to a gene: 10. The CDR3 sequence is 16 residues long. CDR1 is KGHDR, CDR2 SFDVKD, per germline. The CDR3 sequence: CATSESGTGRLETQYF. The CDR3 DNA reads TGTGCCACCAGTGAGTCCGGGACAGGGCGGTTGGAGACCCAGTACTTC.

Worth noting for this clonotype: The junction differs from germline at one of its ends, possibly a read error. This rearrangement joins TRBV15 to TRBJ1-5, with 9 bases fitting TRBD1. The CDR3 covers 15 residues. CDR1 is LNHNV, CDR2 YYDKDF, per germline (reference sequence). The CDR3 bases are TGTGCCACCAGCAGAGCGGACAGGGGCAATCAGTCCCAGCATTTT. Translating gives CATSRADRGNQSQHF.

This clonotype appeared a few times. The chain is built from TRBV6-9 and TRBJ1-6, with D perhaps TRBD1 (5 bases). V was trimmed by 0 bases and J by 10 bases, leaving 16 bases between them. Germline-derived CDR1 and CDR2 are MNHGY and SVAAGI. This CDR3 spans 16 amino acids. This CDR3 reads CASSYSITAGGSPLHF. The CDR3 coding sequence is TGTGCCAGCAGTTATTCGATTACGGCCGGGGGATCACCCCTCCACTTT.

About this clonotype itself: A clone one base away is much larger, so this may be a read error. The CDR3 nucleotides are TGCAGCGTGGGACTAGCGTTTCCCTACGAGCAGTACTTC. Its protein product is CSVGLAFPYEQYF. This chain uses TRBV29-1 with TRBJ2-7; TRBD2 matches 10 bases. Trimming removed 6 bases from V and 2 bases from J; junction bases left unmatched: 4. The CDR3 is 13 amino acids. From germline, CDR1 is SQVTM and CDR2 ANQGSEA.

In its sample, this clonotype was seen a few times. This chain links TRBV5-1 with TRBJ2-5, with D perhaps TRBD1 or TRBD2 (6 bases each). V lost 0 bases and J lost 7, with 13 bases in between. The CDR3 spans 14 residues. Per germline, CDR1 SGHRS and CDR2 YFSETQ. CDR3 protein: CASSLEGGTGTQYF. In DNA form, the CDR3 reads TGCGCCAGCAGCTTGGAGGGGGGAACGGGGACCCAGTACTTC.

In its sample, this clonotype was seen a few times. The rearrangement uses TRBV5-1 and TRBJ1-1; no clear D. Germline V CDR1 and CDR2: SGHRS, YFSETQ. The V end lost 0 bases, the J end lost 3 bases, and 9 bases lay between the germline ends. The CDR3 length is 14 residues. The CDR3 region is CASSLDSLDTEAFF. The CDR3 DNA reads as TGCGCCAGCAGCTTGGACAGCTTGGACACTGAAGCTTTCTTT.

CDR3: CASSIDRGLNTEAFF. DNA of the CDR3: TGTGCCAGTAGTATAGATCGGGGCCTGAACACTGAAGCTTTCTTT. The chain links TRBV19 to TRBJ1-1; tentative D call: TRBD1 (5 bases). This CDR3 is built from 15 residues. Germline CDR1 LNHDA, CDR2 SQIVND (reference sequence). Trimming took 0 bases from V and 0 from J, leaving 8 bases between them.

This chain uses TRBV19 with TRBJ1-1; D not certain. Between the trimmed V and J ends, which lost 6 bases and 1 base, there was a span of 9 bases. CDR3 size: 13 residues. The germline V gene encodes CDR1 LNHDA and CDR2 SQIVND (reference sequence). CDR3 DNA sequence: TGTGCCAGTAGGCCTATCCGGAACACTGAAGCTTTCTTT. Its translation: CASRPIRNTEAFF.

For the CDR3, the DNA is TGTGCCAGCAGCCAGACAGGGGGCGTTAATGAAAAACTGTTTTTT. It codes for CASSQTGGVNEKLFF. The chain couples TRBV14 to TRBJ1-4; TRBD1 matches at 10 bases. Germline trimming cut 3 bases from V and 4 bases from J; bases unmatched to any gene: 2. The germline V gene has CDR1 SGHDN and CDR2 FVKESK. This CDR3 region has 15 residues.

As regards this clonotype: Likely a read error: the CDR3 ends without its conserved phenylalanine or tryptophan. No DNA is shown, since the ends of the CDR3 on it are uncertain; the CDR3 is the one TCRdb lists. The chain uses TRBV10-3 and TRBJ1-6. The CDR3 is 8 residues long, ends included. Per germline, CDR1 ENHRY and CDR2 SYGVKD. CDR3 protein: CAISELAR.

The table lists this clonotype with a count of one. V is TRBV10-3 and J is TRBJ1-4; D is possibly TRBD1 (6 bases). CDR1 is ENHRY and CDR2 is SYGVKD in the germline V gene. The CDR3 is 13 amino acids. Trimming cost V 10 bases and J 4 bases, with 13 bases left between them. DNA of the CDR3: TGTGCCACGCGGGACACCGATAATGAAAAACTGTTTTTT. Encoded protein: CATRDTDNEKLFF.

The rearrangement links TRBV20-1 to TRBJ1-6; a possible D gene is TRBD1 (5 bases). The CDR3 is 12 amino acids. Germline V lookup: CDR1 DFQATT, CDR2 SNEGSKA (reference sequence). Trimming shortened V by 3 bases and J by 9 bases, and 9 bases separated the two germline ends. The CDR3 spells CSARDGGSPLHF. CDR3 nucleotides: TGCAGTGCTAGGGATGGGGGTTCACCCCTCCACTTT.

This clonotype has only a few counts. This chain connects TRBV19 to TRBJ2-5; D may be TRBD2 (6 bases). Trimming took off 3 bases at V and 2 bases at J, with 10 bases between the two ends. The CDR3 is 14 residues long. Germline assignment: CDR1 LNHDA and CDR2 SQIVND (reference sequence). The DNA for the CDR3 is TGTGCCAGTAGTATCCGGGGGTCGCAAGAGACCCAGTACTTC. Protein sequence: CASSIRGSQETQYF.

The chain is built from TRBV24-1 and TRBJ2-3; the D gene is possibly TRBD2 (6 bases). V lost 3 bases, J lost 2 bases, and 14 bases lay in between. The germline CDR1 and CDR2 sequences are KGHDR and SFDVKD. The CDR3 sequence is 16 residues long. DNA for the CDR3: TGTGCCACCAGTGATGCGCCGGGACTCGACACAGATACGCAGTATTTT. It is translated as CATSDAPGLDTDTQYF.

This clonotype has just one count. V gene TRBV19 combines with J gene TRBJ1-2; tentative D call: TRBD1 (5 bases). The germline V gene encodes CDR1 LNHDA and CDR2 SQIVND (reference sequence). CDR3 length equals 16 residues. V was shortened by 0 bases and J by 1 base, with 12 bases between the two germline ends. The CDR3 bases are TGTGCCAGTAGTATAGATTTCGGGGGTAGTAACTATGGCTACACCTTC. Encoded protein: CASSIDFGGSNYGYTF. Combining the CDR3 with reference TRBV19 and TRBJ1-2 gives the whole variable domain DGGITQSPKYLFRKEGQNVTLSCEQNLNHDAMYWYRQDPGQGLRLIYYSQIVNDFQKGDIAEGYSVSREKKESFPLTVTSAQKNPTAFYLCASSIDFGGSNYGYTFGSGTRLTVV.

This sequence joins TRBV7-8 and TRBJ2-7; weak D call: TRBD1 (5 bases). Germline loops: CDR1 SGHVS, CDR2 FQNEAQ. Trimming shortened V by 5 bases and J by 1 base, and 21 bases separated the two germline ends. The length of the CDR3 is 17 residues. The CDR3 sequence: CASSLYLGQGMSYEQYF. CDR3 DNA sequence: TGTGCCAGCAGCCTCTACCTTGGGCAGGGAATGTCCTACGAGCAGTACTTC.

V usage is TRBV20-1 and J usage is TRBJ2-7, with 8 bases fitting TRBD1. With V trimmed by 3 bases and J by 3 bases, 1 base remained unmatched. The CDR3 sequence is 12 residues long. CDR1 is DFQATT, CDR2 SNEGSKA, per germline (reference sequence). As DNA, the CDR3 is TGCAGTGCTAGTGGACAGGGCTACGAGCAGTACTTC. Translating it yields CSASGQGYEQYF.

The CDR3, as DNA: TGTGCCAGCAGCTTGCCAGCGGGGACTAATGAAAAACTGTTTTTT. Protein product: CASSLPAGTNEKLFF. The gene calls are TRBV7-6 and TRBJ1-4; D remains unclear. The CDR3 totals 15 residues. Per germline, CDR1 SGHVS and CDR2 FNYEAQ. Trimming pared 3 bases from V and 2 bases from J, leaving 10 bases between.

This chain connects TRBV29-1 to TRBJ2-7; TRBD1 matches 7 bases. Trimming at V came to 0 bases and at J to 4 bases, leaving 6 bases not matched to a gene. Germline V lookup: CDR1 SQVTM, CDR2 ANQGSEA. The CDR3 runs 14 residues. The CDR3 loop is CSVEDRTGEYEQYF. The CDR3, as DNA: TGCAGCGTTGAAGATCGAACAGGGGAATACGAGCAGTACTTC.

This clonotype has at least ten counts. CDR3 region: CATSGQNTEAFF. CDR3 DNA sequence: TGTGCCACCAGTGGCCAGAACACTGAAGCTTTCTTT. This rearrangement joins TRBV24-1 to TRBJ1-1; D call uncertain. V lost 5 bases to trimming and J lost 1 base, with 4 bases between them. The CDR3 is 12 amino acids. Germline V gene sequence: CDR1 KGHDR, CDR2 SFDVKD.

This clonotype was counted ten times or more. The CDR3: CASRGGTNLHF. The DNA for the CDR3 is TGTGCCAGCCGCGGGGGGACGAACCTCCACTTT. The V call is TRBV7-9, the J call TRBJ1-6, with D possibly being TRBD1 (5 bases). The CDR3 is 11 amino acids. Per germline, CDR1 SEHNR and CDR2 FQNEAQ (reference sequence). With 8 bases removed from V and 15 bases from J, the gap between germline ends came to 14 bases.

The rearrangement links TRBV11-2 to TRBJ2-7; 14 bases map to TRBD2. CDR1 is SGHAT, CDR2 FQNNGV, per germline. The CDR3 has 17 amino acids. The V and J ends lost 6 bases and 4 bases, in that order; junction bases with no gene match: 11. The CDR3 sequence: CASSYLGLAGESYEQYF. CDR3 nucleotides: TGTGCCAGCAGTTACTTGGGACTAGCGGGAGAATCTTACGAGCAGTACTTC.

In its sample, this clonotype was seen a few times. This may stem from a read error, because a much larger clone lies one nucleotide away. The chain joins TRBV5-4 to TRBJ2-6; D gene uncertain. V shed 0 bases and J shed 0 bases, with 4 bases lying between them. CDR3 length equals 15 residues. The germline CDR1 and CDR2 sequences are SGHNT and YYREEE (reference sequence). The CDR3 sequence is CASSLGASGANVLTF. CDR3 nucleotide sequence: TGTGCCAGCAGCTTGGGAGCCTCTGGGGCCAACGTCCTGACTTTC.

As to this clonotype: At one end the junction does not follow the germline gene, possibly because of a read error. This sequence joins TRBV19 and TRBJ2-5; D possibly corresponds to TRBD2 (6 bases). The CDR3 totals 16 residues. CDR1 and CDR2 (germline): LNHDA, SQIVND (reference sequence). The DNA of the CDR3 is TGTGCCAGTAGTCAAGGGACTCCAGAGTACCAAGAGACCCAGTGCTTC. It yields the protein CASSQGTPEYQETQCF. The variable domain in full, with the rest retrieved from reference TRBV19 and TRBJ2-5, is DGGITQSPKYLFRKEGQNVTLSCEQNLNHDAMYWYRQDPGQGLRLIYYSQIVNDFQKGDIAEGYSVSREKKESFPLTVTSAQKNPTAFYLCASSQGTPEYQETQCFGPGTRLLVL.

The gene calls are TRBV11-2 and TRBJ1-1; no clear D gene. Trimming left V 3 bases short and J 5 bases short, with 7 bases between. The germline CDR1 and CDR2 sequences are SGHAT and FQNNGV. The CDR3 loop spans 12 amino acids. CDR3 in amino acids: CASSLWKTEAFF. The DNA for the CDR3 is TGTGCCAGCAGCTTGTGGAAAACTGAAGCTTTCTTT.

Only a few counts were recorded for this clonotype. The CDR3 reads CASSGRRTANTGELFF. The CDR3 DNA is TGCGCCAGCAGTGGTCGCAGGACCGCGAACACCGGGGAGCTGTTTTTT. The chain couples TRBV10-1 to TRBJ2-2; D is undetermined. Deletions cut 4 bases from V and 0 bases from J, with 12 bases between. The germline V gene encodes CDR1 WNHNN and CDR2 SYGVQD (reference sequence). The CDR3 has 16 residues.

Comments on this clonotype: It may be a read error: a sequence one base away is much more abundant. The genes are TRBV2 and TRBJ1-1, with D hard to call. Germline CDR1 SNHLY, CDR2 FYNNEI. The CDR3 is 12 amino acids. The CDR3 bases are TGTGCCAGCAGCCCGACGGCCTCAGCAGGTCTCTTT. Translation gives CASSPTASAGLF.

On this clonotype: At one boundary the junction diverges from the germline segment, which might be a read error. This chain connects TRBV2 to TRBJ2-7, with D possibly TRBD1 on 5 matching bases. CDR3 length: 12 residues. Germline loops: CDR1 SNHLY, CDR2 FYNNEI. The CDR3 spells CASSEAQGQNVF. CDR3 DNA sequence: TGTGCCAGCAGTGAAGCGCAGGGCCAGAACGTTTTC.

This clonotype has just a few counts. This chain links TRBV7-9 with TRBJ2-5, with 7 bases aligning to TRBD1. Trimming took 3 bases from V and 2 from J; bases not matched to a gene: 6. This CDR3 region has 15 residues. Germline assignment: CDR1 SEHNR and CDR2 FQNEAQ (reference sequence). The CDR3, as DNA: TGTGCCAGCAGCTTGGACCCGGGACAGCAAGAGACCCAGTACTTC. Amino acid sequence: CASSLDPGQQETQYF.

This clonotype was seen a few times. V is TRBV7-6 and J is TRBJ1-6; TRBD1 might be the D (5 bases). The CDR3 is 16 amino acids. The germline V gene has CDR1 SGHVS and CDR2 FNYEAQ. V gave up 5 bases and J gave up 5 bases, with 16 bases separating them. The CDR3 is CASSARSGFNNSPLHF. For the CDR3, the DNA is TGTGCCAGCAGCGCCCGTTCAGGGTTTAATAATTCACCCCTCCACTTT.

The chain links TRBV4-3 to TRBJ2-5; D ambiguous. CDR1 LGHNA and CDR2 YSLEER come from the germline V gene. With 2 bases removed from V and 5 bases from J, the gap between germline ends came to 18 bases. The length of the CDR3 is 16 residues. The CDR3 nucleotides read TGCGCCAGCAGCCAAACTTACAAGCTGGTCGGGGAGACCCAGTACTTC. Translated: CASSQTYKLVGETQYF.